The 8 T cell receptor beta chains below come from one sample, sequenced in a study of shared T cell receptors in the human thymus (dated by TCRdb to 2020 to 2023). The protocol used for the library was the immunoSEQ multiplex PCR assay. TCRdb's version of the immuneACCESS table is confined to in-frame rearrangements and falls short of the full clone set. An unresolved V gene accounts for under half of the shortfall where checked; the remainder is of unknown origin. Across this sample there are some 660,000 clones, with about 87% seen only once. Clones ranked in the top ten supply roughly 0.0087% of the sample. The same sample was also studied in work on human thymus T cells.

Sequenced material: thymocytes. The receptors originated from a boy less than two years old with a congenital heart defect. Donor details come from another sample of the same person, matched by shared clones.

CDR3 in amino acids: CASSLGRVGQGCHEQYF. In DNA form, the CDR3 reads TGTGCCAGCAGCTTAGGCCGAGTAGGACAGGGCTGCCACGAGCAGTACTTC. The chain employs TRBV13 and TRBJ2-7; 8 nucleotides agree with TRBD1. CDR3 length equals 17 residues. Germline V CDR1 and CDR2: PRHDT, FYEKMQ (reference sequence). The junction had 12 bases not matched to a gene; V was cut back by 0 bases and J by 5 bases.

The chain combines TRBV27 with TRBJ2-1; 7 bases map to TRBD2. The CDR3 runs 18 residues. CDR1 is MNHEY, CDR2 SMNVEV, per germline (reference sequence). The ends lost 3 bases at V and 3 bases at J; junction bases unmatched: 14. The CDR3 loop is CASSFKVETGGIYNEQFF. The CDR3 nucleotides are TGTGCCAGCAGTTTTAAGGTTGAGACGGGGGGAATCTACAATGAGCAGTTCTTC.

The V call is TRBV7-8, the J call TRBJ2-1, with 11 bases matching TRBD2. Germline V CDR1 and CDR2: SGHVS, FQNEAQ. Trimming cost V 0 bases and J 5 bases; bases outside gene matches: 9. The CDR3 has 18 amino acids. The CDR3 loop reads CASSLALAGGTVNNEQFF. The CDR3 DNA sequence: TGTGCCAGCAGCTTAGCCCTAGCGGGGGGAACCGTAAACAATGAGCAGTTCTTC.

The gene calls are TRBV27 and TRBJ2-7, with TRBD2 matching over 13 bases. V trimming: 3 bases; J trimming: 3 bases; junction bases outside the gene matches: 5. The germline V gene encodes CDR1 MNHEY and CDR2 SMNVEV (reference sequence). CDR3 size: 16 residues. This CDR3 is CASSFTGTSGNYEQYF. The DNA for the CDR3 is TGTGCCAGCAGTTTCACCGGGACTAGCGGGAACTACGAGCAGTACTTC.

The J gene is TRBJ1-5, the V gene TRBV6-9; 7 nucleotides align to TRBD1. This CDR3 has 16 amino acids. V shed 0 bases, J shed 5 bases, and the junction held 7 bases outside the gene matches. CDR1 MNHGY and CDR2 SVAAGI come from the germline V gene. CDR3 sequence: CASSYSRDREDQPQHF. The CDR3 nucleotides read TGTGCCAGCAGTTATTCGAGAGACAGGGAGGATCAGCCCCAGCATTTT.

This clone was counted between two and nine times. The rearrangement links TRBV6-6 to TRBJ1-2, with D possibly TRBD1 on 6 matching bases. The germline gives CDR1 MNHNY, CDR2 SVGAGI (reference sequence). CDR3 length equals 15 residues. Between the trimmed V and J ends, which lost 4 bases and 4 bases, there was a span of 16 bases. CDR3 coding DNA: TGTGCCAGCAGTTTTCTATGGACAGCTCCCTATGGCTACACCTTC. As protein: CASSFLWTAPYGYTF.

The rearrangement joins TRBV19 to TRBJ1-2; possible D gene TRBD1, 6 bases. Trimming took 8 bases from V and 3 from J, leaving 22 bases between them. Germline V lookup: CDR1 LNHDA, CDR2 SQIVND (reference sequence). CDR3 length: 16 amino acids. The CDR3 loop is CASVPPLQGWDYGYTF. CDR3 bases: TGTGCCAGTGTCCCCCCCTTACAGGGTTGGGACTATGGCTACACCTTC. Drawing the rest from reference TRBV19 and TRBJ1-2, the complete variable domain is DGGITQSPKYLFRKEGQNVTLSCEQNLNHDAMYWYRQDPGQGLRLIYYSQIVNDFQKGDIAEGYSVSREKKESFPLTVTSAQKNPTAFYLCASVPPLQGWDYGYTFGSGTRLTVV.

V is TRBV5-4 and J is TRBJ1-2; a weak D match, TRBD1 (5 bases). V was clipped by 4 bases and J by 7 bases, with 14 bases between them. This CDR3 has 13 residues. Germline lookup yields CDR1 SGHNT and CDR2 YYREEE (reference sequence). As DNA, the CDR3 is TGTGCCAGCAGCCCCTTCGACAGAATTGGCTACACCTTC. This gives the protein CASSPFDRIGYTF. The full variable domain, in which reference TRBV5-4 and TRBJ1-2 provide the parts outside the CDR3, is ETGVTQSPTHLIKTRGQQVTLRCSSQSGHNTVSWYQQALGQGPQFIFQYYREEENGRGNFPPRFSGLQFPNYSSELNVNALELDDSALYLCASSPFDRIGYTFGSGTRLTVV.